The next 3 T cell receptor beta chains were all read from a single sample in a study of T cells in Graves' hyperthyroidism and ophthalmopathy. Amplified TCR beta CDR3 regions came from RNA transcripts. The HTBI primer set drove a first-round RT-PCR of the TCR CDR3. TCRdb re-analysed the multiplex PCR reads in MiXCR, keeping a single row per CDR3 protein. The repertoire holds tens of thousands of distinct CDR3 sequences, with more than 40% as singletons. Sequencing was carried out using peripheral blood or thyroid tissue (not recorded which). The receptors come from a woman aged 45-59 years with Graves' hyperthyroidism.

This clonotype was seen at least ten times. This chain joins TRBV20-1 and TRBJ2-7; no definite D call. Trimming cost V 5 bases and J 3 bases, with 17 bases left between them. The CDR3 covers 14 residues. Germline V gene lookup returns CDR1 DFQATT and CDR2 SNEGSKA (reference sequence). The CDR3 nucleotides are TGCAGTGCTGCCCCACCGGATCGGTTCTACGAGCAGTACTTC. It encodes CSAAPPDRFYEQYF.

The chain links TRBV4-1 to TRBJ2-5; tentatively, D is TRBD1 (5 bases). Looked up from germline, CDR1 is MGHRA and CDR2 is YSYEKL. The CDR3 covers 15 residues. The ends were cut back, 4 bases at V and 2 bases at J, with 14 bases in the middle. CDR3 protein: CASSPQEGDQETQYF. CDR3 DNA sequence: TGCGCCAGCAGCCCGCAAGAAGGGGATCAAGAGACCCAGTACTTC.

For this clonotype: A read error may account for a junction end that differs from germline. This sequence joins TRBV7-2 and TRBJ1-4, with no clear D. This CDR3 is 13 amino acids long. From germline, CDR1 is SGHTA and CDR2 FQGNSA. CDR3 coding DNA: TGTGCCAGTAGCTTAGAACTCGATGAAAAACTGTTTTTT. Amino acid sequence: CASSLELDEKLFF. The full variable domain, rest sourced from reference TRBV7-2 and TRBJ1-4, is GAGVSQSPSNKVTEKGKDVELRCDPISGHTALYWYRQSLGQGLEFLIYFQGNSAPDKSGLPSDRFSAERTGGSVSTLTIQRTQQEDSAVYLCASSLELDEKLFFGSGTQLSVL.